The 27 T cell receptor beta chains given below trace back to one sample, sequenced in a study of blood T cell repertoires in COVID-19. The data were produced by immunoSEQ multiplex PCR, yet TCRdb's version contains in-frame clones alone and is incomplete. The sample lists about 38,000 clones; around 91% were seen once. Sequenced input: peripheral blood. Every receptor here comes from a man aged 60 to 69 with active or convalescent COVID-19.

The chain joins TRBV25-1 to TRBJ2-5; tentatively, D is TRBD2 (5 bases). The germline V gene has CDR1 MGHDK and CDR2 SYGVNS. The CDR3 loop spans 14 amino acids. Trimming removed 2 bases from V and 2 bases from J, with 9 bases in between. This CDR3 is CASSEGGRQETQYF. The CDR3 nucleotides are TGTGCCAGCAGTGAAGGAGGACGGCAAGAGACCCAGTACTTC.

This chain uses TRBV11-2 with TRBJ2-5, with 10 bases matching TRBD2. This CDR3 is 17 amino acids long. The J segment lost 1 base and the V segment lost 5 bases, leaving 10 bases of the junction unmatched. CDR1 SGHAT and CDR2 FQNNGV come from the germline V gene. The chain's CDR3 is CASSARRAGGSQETQYF. The CDR3 nucleotides are TGTGCCAGCAGCGCCCGGCGAGCGGGAGGGTCCCAAGAGACCCAGTACTTC.

The chain uses TRBV23-1 and TRBJ2-7, with 9 bases that match TRBD1. TRBV23-1 is flagged as an ORF with uncertain function. With 2 bases clipped from V and 3 bases from J, the junction kept 17 bases outside the gene matches. This CDR3 spans 19 amino acids. CDR3 sequence: CASSQDGTGKVLRFYEQYF. CDR3 coding DNA: TGCGCCAGCAGTCAAGACGGGACAGGGAAAGTTTTAAGATTCTACGAGCAGTACTTC.

The genes are TRBV15 and TRBJ2-3; 9 nucleotides match TRBD1. V shed 5 bases, J shed 1 base, and the junction held 4 bases outside the gene matches. CDR3 length: 15 residues. Germline CDR1 and CDR2: LNHNV and YYDKDF (reference sequence). As DNA, the CDR3 is TGTGCCACCAGCGGGAGGACAGGGGGCACAGATACGCAGTATTTT. Its translation is CATSGRTGGTDTQYF.

The chain is built from TRBV24-1 and TRBJ2-1; D uncertain. Germline-derived CDR1 and CDR2 are KGHDR and SFDVKD. The V end was cut by 5 bases, the J end by 7 bases, with 11 bases between. The length of the CDR3 is 13 residues. The CDR3 DNA is TGTGCCACCAGTGCCCCGTTCAGAAATGAGCAGTTCTTC. Translation gives CATSAPFRNEQFF.

CDR3 residues: CASSEDRVANEQFF. For the CDR3, the DNA is TGTGCCAGCAGCGAGGACAGGGTTGCCAATGAGCAGTTCTTC. The rearrangement links TRBV7-2 to TRBJ2-1; 8 bases are shared with TRBD1. The CDR3 loop spans 14 amino acids. Germline V gives CDR1 SGHTA, CDR2 FQGNSA. V lost 5 bases, J lost 6 bases, and 6 bases stayed unmatched.

The chain couples TRBV19 to TRBJ2-1; 10 positions agree with TRBD1. The CDR3 has 21 amino acids. Looked up from germline, CDR1 is LNHDA and CDR2 is SQIVND (reference sequence). Trimming cost V 4 bases and J 7 bases; bases outside gene matches: 25. The CDR3 protein is CASSTIRTGTGVIRSGNEQFF. In DNA, the CDR3 is TGTGCCAGTAGTACGATTAGAACCGGGACAGGGGTAATCAGGTCGGGGAATGAGCAGTTCTTC.

The V call is TRBV3-1 (or the pseudogene TRBV3-2), the J call TRBJ1-1; D is undetermined. Germline V gives CDR1 LGHDT, CDR2 YNNKEL (reference sequence). The CDR3 totals 14 residues. V gave up 1 base and J gave up 4 bases, with 10 bases separating them. CDR3 protein: CASSQGVQPTEAFF. The DNA for the CDR3 is TGTGCCAGCAGCCAAGGAGTCCAACCCACTGAAGCTTTCTTT.

The chain couples TRBV4-1 to TRBJ1-4, with 9 bases identical to TRBD1. Trimming at V came to 0 bases and at J to 5 bases, leaving 4 bases not matched to a gene. This CDR3 has 16 amino acids. Looked up from germline, CDR1 is MGHRA and CDR2 is YSYEKL. The CDR3 sequence is CASSQDPGTGNEKLFF. CDR3 in DNA: TGCGCCAGCAGCCAAGATCCGGGGACAGGGAATGAAAAACTGTTTTTT.

This clone occurred once. This chain connects TRBV6-5 to TRBJ2-3; TRBD2 agrees at 9 bases. V shed 5 bases, J shed 6 bases, and the junction held 9 bases outside the gene matches. Germline CDR1 and CDR2: MNHEY and SVGAGI. The CDR3 extends over 15 amino acids. The CDR3 DNA is TGTGCCAGCAGTCTTTCGGGACTAGCAGGCGATACGCAGTATTTT. Residues: CASSLSGLAGDTQYF.

The chain links TRBV5-1 to TRBJ2-5, with 7 bases fitting TRBD2. With V trimmed by 0 bases and J by 0 bases, 5 bases remained unmatched. The CDR3 extends over 16 amino acids. Germline-derived CDR1 and CDR2 are SGHRS and YFSETQ. The chain's CDR3 is CASSLGPSGNQETQYF. In DNA, the CDR3 is TGCGCCAGCAGCTTGGGTCCTAGCGGCAACCAAGAGACCCAGTACTTC. Using reference TRBV5-1 and TRBJ2-5 for the parts outside the CDR3, the full variable domain is KAGVTQTPRYLIKTRGQQVTLSCSPISGHRSVSWYQQTPGQGLQFLFEYFSETQRNKGNFPGRFSGRQFSNSRSEMNVSTLELGDSALYLCASSLGPSGNQETQYFGPGTRLLVL.

This chain's CDR3 is CASSQDGGQGVIEAFF. As DNA, the CDR3 is TGTGCCAGCAGCCAAGACGGAGGACAGGGGGTAATTGAAGCTTTCTTT. V and J are TRBV4-2 and TRBJ1-1; 10 nucleotides match TRBD1. This CDR3 region has 16 residues. V was pared by 0 bases and J by 7 bases, with 8 bases of the junction left unmatched. From germline, CDR1 is LGHNA and CDR2 YNFKEQ.

The chain employs TRBV7-2 and TRBJ2-7; D remains ambiguous. The CDR3 sequence is 13 residues long. CDR1 and CDR2 (germline): SGHTA, FQGNSA. V lost 3 bases to trimming and J lost 2 bases, with 8 bases between them. The CDR3 sequence is CASSLSATYEQYF. The CDR3 DNA sequence: TGTGCCAGCAGCTTGAGCGCCACCTACGAGCAGTACTTC.

The chain couples TRBV10-3 to TRBJ2-1; 9 bases match TRBD1. Germline values: CDR1 ENHRY, CDR2 SYGVKD. The CDR3 runs to 16 residues. Trimming took 4 bases from V and 2 from J; bases not matched to a gene: 6. The CDR3 region is CAISGPGQGTYNEQFF. CDR3 in DNA: TGTGCCATCAGTGGGCCGGGACAGGGAACCTACAATGAGCAGTTCTTC.

The J gene is TRBJ2-5, the V gene TRBV7-8; D may be TRBD1 (5 bases). Germline V CDR1 and CDR2: SGHVS, FQNEAQ. Trimming cost V 6 bases and J 6 bases, with 8 bases left between them. This CDR3 region has 11 residues. This CDR3 reads CASSRTQTQYF. CDR3 DNA: TGTGCCAGCAGTCGGACACAGACCCAGTACTTC.

The table lists this clone with a count of one. The chain employs TRBV5-1 and TRBJ2-5, with D perhaps matching TRBD2 (6 bases). Germline CDR1 SGHRS, CDR2 YFSETQ. This CDR3 spans 13 amino acids. V was pared by 2 bases and J by 2 bases, with 7 bases between. Here the CDR3 DNA reads TGCGCCAGCAGCTTCGGAGGGCAAGAGACCCAGTACTTC. Translated, it gives CASSFGGQETQYF.

The chain links TRBV6-5 to TRBJ1-5, with D possibly TRBD1 on 6 matching bases. Trimming removed 7 bases at V and 2 bases at J, with 12 bases between. The CDR3 sequence is 14 residues long. Germline-derived CDR1 and CDR2 are MNHEY and SVGAGI. The CDR3 region has the DNA TGTGCCAGCACAGGGGAATTTGGCAATCAGCCCCAGCATTTT. Its translation is CASTGEFGNQPQHF.

This chain uses TRBV28 with TRBJ1-6, with D maybe TRBD1 (6 bases). Looked up from germline, CDR1 is MDHEN and CDR2 is SYDVKM. Trimming removed 0 bases at V and 5 bases at J, with 14 bases between. The CDR3 has 17 amino acids. CDR3 sequence reads: CASSLWGGQGNNSPLHF. The CDR3 nucleotides are TGTGCCAGCAGTTTATGGGGGGGGCAGGGGAATAATTCACCCCTCCACTTT.

The chain carries TRBV27 and TRBJ2-3; D may be TRBD2 (5 bases). V was shortened by 2 bases and J by 3 bases, with 21 bases between the two germline ends. This CDR3 is 18 amino acids long. The V gene's germline CDR1 is MNHEY and CDR2 SMNVEV (reference sequence). The CDR3 is CASSLISLLGASTDTQYF. CDR3 sequence (DNA): TGTGCCAGCAGTTTAATATCCCTTCTGGGAGCTAGTACAGATACGCAGTATTTT.

The chain joins TRBV5-8 to TRBJ1-5; D remains unclear. V lost 5 bases and J lost 3, with 9 bases in between. This CDR3 has 13 amino acids. CDR1 and CDR2 (germline): SGHTS, YDEGEE. The CDR3 region has the DNA TGTGCCAGCAGTCGGGATATCAATCAGCCCCAGCATTTT. The encoded protein is CASSRDINQPQHF.

This chain uses TRBV18 with TRBJ2-7; TRBD1 matches 9 bases. CDR1 KGHSH and CDR2 LQKENI come from the germline V gene. The CDR3 sequence is 15 residues long. J was trimmed by 1 base and V by 0 bases; bases with no gene match: 1. CDR3 in amino acids: CASSPPGQGSYEQYF. The CDR3 DNA reads as TGTGCCAGCTCACCACCGGGACAGGGATCCTACGAGCAGTACTTC.

V and J are TRBV7-9 and TRBJ2-5; weak D call: TRBD1 (5 bases). Germline V gene sequence: CDR1 SEHNR, CDR2 FQNEAQ (reference sequence). V was trimmed by 2 bases and J by 2 bases, leaving 15 bases between them. The CDR3 has 16 amino acids. CDR3 nucleotide sequence: TGTGCCAGCAGCTTATGGGCAGGGATGGATCAAGAGACCCAGTACTTC. Amino acid sequence: CASSLWAGMDQETQYF. Drawing the rest from reference TRBV7-9 and TRBJ2-5, the complete variable domain is DTGVSQNPRHKITKRGQNVTFRCDPISEHNRLYWYRQTLGQGPEFLTYFQNEAQLEKSRLLSDRFSAERPKGSFSTLEIQRTEQGDSAMYLCASSLWAGMDQETQYFGPGTRLLVL.

The chain combines TRBV2 with TRBJ2-7, with D perhaps TRBD1 (5 bases). The germline V gene has CDR1 SNHLY and CDR2 FYNNEI. CDR3 size: 12 residues. Trimming stripped 3 bases from V and 12 bases from J, with 15 bases between. The CDR3 nucleotides read TGTGCCAGCAGTGACGACAGCCCTACGGCGTACTTC. It yields the protein CASSDDSPTAYF. Based on the CDR3 plus reference TRBV2 and TRBJ2-7, the full variable domain is EPEVTQTPSHQVTQMGQEVILRCVPISNHLYFYWYRQILGQKVEFLVSFYNNEISEKSEIFDDQFSVERPDGSNFTLKIRSTKLEDSAMYFCASSDDSPTAYFGPGTRLTVT.

This chain connects TRBV29-1 to TRBJ2-7; 11 positions agree with TRBD1. The trim removed 4 bases at V and 7 bases at J, leaving 3 bases unmatched. This CDR3 contains 12 residues. Germline CDR1 is SQVTM and CDR2 is ANQGSEA. CDR3 sequence reads: CSVAGQGDEQYF. In DNA form, the CDR3 reads TGCAGCGTTGCGGGACAGGGGGATGAGCAGTACTTC.

This rearrangement joins TRBV6-6 to TRBJ2-2; tentatively, D is TRBD1 (5 bases). The CDR3 is 15 amino acids. Germline CDR1 and CDR2: MNHNY and SVGAGI (reference sequence). The ends were cut back, 4 bases at V and 4 bases at J, with 13 bases in the middle. CDR3 protein: CASSSGPRVTGELFF. The DNA of the CDR3 is TGTGCCAGCAGTTCAGGGCCAAGGGTCACCGGGGAGCTGTTTTTT.

In the case of this clone: An end of the junction differs from the germline gene, which may be a read error. The chain recombines TRBV7-7 with TRBJ2-5; D is undetermined. The CDR3 contains 14 residues. Germline CDR1 reads SSHAT; CDR2 reads FNYEAQ (reference sequence). The DNA for the CDR3 is TGTGCTAGCAGCCGACGACTCCACCAAGAGACCCAGTACTTC. It encodes CASSRRLHQETQYF.

Only one count was recorded for this clone. The chain is built from TRBV5-3 and TRBJ1-3; D may be TRBD1 (5 bases). TRBV5-3 is an ORF, and what it does is uncertain. Trimming cost V 2 bases and J 3 bases, with 12 bases left between them. The CDR3 extends over 15 amino acids. DNA for the CDR3: TGTGCCAGAAGCTTCGACCCGACAGATGGAAACACCATATATTTT. Translation gives CARSFDPTDGNTIYF.